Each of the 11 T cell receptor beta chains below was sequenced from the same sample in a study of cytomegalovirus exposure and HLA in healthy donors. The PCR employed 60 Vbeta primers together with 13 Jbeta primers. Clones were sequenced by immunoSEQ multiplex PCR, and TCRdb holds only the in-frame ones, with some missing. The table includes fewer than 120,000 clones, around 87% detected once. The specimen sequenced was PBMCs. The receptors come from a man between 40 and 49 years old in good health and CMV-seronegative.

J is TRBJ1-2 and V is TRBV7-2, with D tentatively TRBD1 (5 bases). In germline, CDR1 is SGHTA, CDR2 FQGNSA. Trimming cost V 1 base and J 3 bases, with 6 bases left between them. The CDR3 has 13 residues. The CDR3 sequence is CASSLGGDYGYTF. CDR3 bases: TGTGCCAGCAGCTTAGGGGGGGACTATGGCTACACCTTC.

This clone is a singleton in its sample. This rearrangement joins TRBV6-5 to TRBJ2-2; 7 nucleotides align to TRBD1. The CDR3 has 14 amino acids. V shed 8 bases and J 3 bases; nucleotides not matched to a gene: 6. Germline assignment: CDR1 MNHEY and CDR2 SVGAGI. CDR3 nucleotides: TGTGCCAGCGCTAGAGACAGGGACACCGGGGAGCTGTTTTTT. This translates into CASARDRDTGELFF.

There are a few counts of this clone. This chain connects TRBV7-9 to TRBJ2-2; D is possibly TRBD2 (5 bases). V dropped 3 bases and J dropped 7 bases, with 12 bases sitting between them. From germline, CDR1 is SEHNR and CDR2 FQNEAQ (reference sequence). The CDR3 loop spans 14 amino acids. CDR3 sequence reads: CASSLASGDGELFF. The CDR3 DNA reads TGTGCCAGCAGCTTGGCCTCCGGGGACGGGGAGCTGTTTTTT.

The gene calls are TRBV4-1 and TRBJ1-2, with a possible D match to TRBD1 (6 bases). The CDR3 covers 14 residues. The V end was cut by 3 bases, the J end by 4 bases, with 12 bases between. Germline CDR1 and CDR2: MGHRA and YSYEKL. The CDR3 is CASSQAGVGYGYTF. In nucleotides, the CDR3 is TGCGCCAGCAGCCAGGCAGGGGTAGGCTATGGCTACACCTTC.

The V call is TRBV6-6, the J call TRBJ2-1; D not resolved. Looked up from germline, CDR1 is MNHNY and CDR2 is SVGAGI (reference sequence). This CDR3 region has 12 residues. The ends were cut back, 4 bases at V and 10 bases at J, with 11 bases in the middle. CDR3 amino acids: CASSFPLREQFF. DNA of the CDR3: TGTGCCAGCAGTTTCCCTCTGAGGGAGCAGTTCTTC.

The CDR3 sequence: CASSPRARTGTYNEQFF. The CDR3 DNA reads as TGTGCCAGTAGTCCCAGGGCCAGGACAGGGACTTACAATGAGCAGTTCTTC. The chain recombines TRBV19 with TRBJ2-1; 8 nucleotides agree with TRBD1. V lost 5 bases and J lost 4; bases outside the gene matches: 13. Germline V gene data show CDR1 as LNHDA and CDR2 as SQIVND (reference sequence). The CDR3 is 17 residues long.

The CDR3 spells CASSQQGVDTEAFF. In nucleotides, the CDR3 is TGTGCCAGCTCTCAACAGGGGGTGGACACTGAAGCTTTCTTT. The chain has TRBV18 and TRBJ1-1; 8 bases line up with TRBD1. CDR3 length equals 14 residues. CDR1 is KGHSH, CDR2 LQKENI, per germline. The V gene end was trimmed by 6 bases and the J gene end by 3 bases; junction bases not matched to a gene: 6.

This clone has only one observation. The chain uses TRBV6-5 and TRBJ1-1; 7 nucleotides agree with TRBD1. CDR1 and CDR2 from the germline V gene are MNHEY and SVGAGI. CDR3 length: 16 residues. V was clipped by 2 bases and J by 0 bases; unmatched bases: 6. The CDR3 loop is CASSYTGQPLNTEAFF. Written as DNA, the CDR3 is TGTGCCAGCAGTTACACGGGACAGCCTTTGAACACTGAAGCTTTCTTT.

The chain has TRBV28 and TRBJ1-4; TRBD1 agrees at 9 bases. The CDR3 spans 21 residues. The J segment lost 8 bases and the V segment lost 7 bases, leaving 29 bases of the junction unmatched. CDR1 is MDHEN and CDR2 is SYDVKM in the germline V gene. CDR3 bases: TGTGCCAGCATTTCCGGCAAAGCTGTAACATTGTGGGGACAGGGAGGAGAAAAACTGTTTTTT. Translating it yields CASISGKAVTLWGQGGEKLFF.

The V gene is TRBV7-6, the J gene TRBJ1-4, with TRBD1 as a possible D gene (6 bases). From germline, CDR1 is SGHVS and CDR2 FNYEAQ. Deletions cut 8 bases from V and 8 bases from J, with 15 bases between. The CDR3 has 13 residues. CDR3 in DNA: TGTGCCAGCGCGCAGGGGAATGGAGAAAAACTGTTTTTT. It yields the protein CASAQGNGEKLFF. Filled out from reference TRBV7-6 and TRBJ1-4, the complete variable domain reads GAGVSQSPRYKVTKRGQDVALRCDPISGHVSLYWYRQALGQGPEFLTYFNYEAQQDKSGLPNDRFSAERPEGSISTLTIQRTEQRDSAMYRCASAQGNGEKLFFGSGTQLSVL.

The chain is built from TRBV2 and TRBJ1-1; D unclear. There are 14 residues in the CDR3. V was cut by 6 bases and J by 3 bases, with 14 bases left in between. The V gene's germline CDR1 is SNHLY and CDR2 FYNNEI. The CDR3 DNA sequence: TGTGCCAGCAGGCAAACGGAGGATTACACTGAAGCTTTCTTT. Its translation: CASRQTEDYTEAFF. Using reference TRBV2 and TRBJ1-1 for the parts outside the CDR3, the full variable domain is EPEVTQTPSHQVTQMGQEVILRCVPISNHLYFYWYRQILGQKVEFLVSFYNNEISEKSEIFDDQFSVERPDGSNFTLKIRSTKLEDSAMYFCASRQTEDYTEAFFGQGTRLTVV.